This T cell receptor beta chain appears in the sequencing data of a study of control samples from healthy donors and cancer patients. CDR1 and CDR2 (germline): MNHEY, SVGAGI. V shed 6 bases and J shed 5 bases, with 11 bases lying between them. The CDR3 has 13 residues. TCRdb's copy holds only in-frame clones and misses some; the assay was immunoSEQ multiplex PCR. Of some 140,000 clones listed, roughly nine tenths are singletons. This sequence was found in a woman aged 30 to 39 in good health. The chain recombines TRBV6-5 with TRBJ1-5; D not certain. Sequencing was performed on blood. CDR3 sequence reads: CASRPQIDQPQHF. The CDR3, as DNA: TGTGCCAGCAGGCCCCAGATTGATCAGCCCCAGCATTTT.